This TCR beta chain was recovered during a study of T-cell reconstitution after alpha-beta-depleted transplantation in children. J was trimmed by 4 bases and V by 4 bases; bases with no gene match: 0. In germline, CDR1 is ENHRY, CDR2 SYGVKD. This CDR3 contains 13 residues. This sample's TCRbeta library carried unique molecular identifier barcodes. MiXCR, applied by TCRdb to the PCR reads, yields one record per CDR3 protein. The repertoire holds some 490,000 distinct CDR3 sequences, around an eighth seen once, with 5% to 6% in the top ten. This clonotype was detected ten times or more. The clonotype originates from a human donor who donated a stem cell graft to a child with combined immunodeficiency. This rearrangement joins TRBV10-3 to TRBJ2-5, with TRBD2 identical over 10 bases. The input for sequencing was PBMCs from the stem cell graft donor, taken from the stem cell graft. For the CDR3, the DNA is TGTGCCATCAGTGGGACTAGCGGAGAGACCCAGTACTTC. This sequence encodes CAISGTSGETQYF.